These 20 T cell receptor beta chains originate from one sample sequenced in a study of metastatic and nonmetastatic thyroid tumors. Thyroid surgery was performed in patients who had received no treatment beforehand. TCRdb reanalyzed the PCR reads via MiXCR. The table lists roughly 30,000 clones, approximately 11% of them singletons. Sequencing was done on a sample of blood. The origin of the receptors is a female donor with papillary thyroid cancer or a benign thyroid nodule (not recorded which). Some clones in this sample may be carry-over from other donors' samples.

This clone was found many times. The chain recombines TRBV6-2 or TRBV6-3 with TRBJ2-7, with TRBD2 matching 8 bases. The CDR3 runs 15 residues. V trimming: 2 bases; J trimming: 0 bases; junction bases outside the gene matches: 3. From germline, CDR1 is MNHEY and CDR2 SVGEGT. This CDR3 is CASSYGGRSSYEQYF. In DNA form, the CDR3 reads TGTGCCAGCAGTTACGGCGGGAGGAGCTCCTACGAGCAGTACTTC.

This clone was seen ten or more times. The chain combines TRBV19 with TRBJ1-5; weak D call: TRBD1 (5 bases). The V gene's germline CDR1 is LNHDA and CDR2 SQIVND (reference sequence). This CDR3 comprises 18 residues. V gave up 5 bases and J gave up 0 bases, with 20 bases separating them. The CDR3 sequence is CASSLSGTDTYSNQPQHF. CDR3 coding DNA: TGTGCCAGTAGTCTCTCCGGGACCGACACATATAGCAATCAGCCCCAGCATTTT. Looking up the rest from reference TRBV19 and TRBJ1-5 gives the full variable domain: DGGITQSPKYLFRKEGQNVTLSCEQNLNHDAMYWYRQDPGQGLRLIYYSQIVNDFQKGDIAEGYSVSREKKESFPLTVTSAQKNPTAFYLCASSLSGTDTYSNQPQHFGDGTRLSIL.

CDR3 DNA sequence: TGCAGTGCTAGAGACGTCACACCAAGCCGCCATGACTACGAGCAGTACTTC. Translated: CSARDVTPSRHDYEQYF. The rearrangement links TRBV20-1 to TRBJ2-7; D is unresolved. The CDR3 extends over 17 amino acids. Between the trimmed V and J ends, which lost 0 bases and 3 bases, there was a span of 21 bases. The germline V gene encodes CDR1 DFQATT and CDR2 SNEGSKA (reference sequence).

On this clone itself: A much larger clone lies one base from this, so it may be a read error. The CDR3 reads CASSQTVGGVWPQHF. The CDR3 coding sequence is TGTGCCAGCAGCCAGACGGTAGGGGGTGTGTGGCCCCAGCATTTT. The chain employs TRBV4-2 and TRBJ1-5; D might be TRBD1 (6 bases). This CDR3 comprises 15 residues. The V end lost 3 bases, the J end lost 9 bases, and 18 bases lay between the germline ends. Germline lookup yields CDR1 LGHNA and CDR2 YNFKEQ.

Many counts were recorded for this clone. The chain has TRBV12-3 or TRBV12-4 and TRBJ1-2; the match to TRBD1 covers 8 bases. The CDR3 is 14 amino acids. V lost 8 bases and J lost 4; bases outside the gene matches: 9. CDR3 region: CASADRGRGYGYTF. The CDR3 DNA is TGTGCCAGCGCAGACAGGGGCCGGGGCTATGGCTACACCTTC.

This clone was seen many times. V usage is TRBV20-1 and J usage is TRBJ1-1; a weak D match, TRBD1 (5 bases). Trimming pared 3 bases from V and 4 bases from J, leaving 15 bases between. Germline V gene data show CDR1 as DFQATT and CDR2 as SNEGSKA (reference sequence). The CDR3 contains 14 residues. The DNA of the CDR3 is TGCAGTGCTAGTAGGGCAGGGCTCAGCACTGAAGCTTTCTTT. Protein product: CSASRAGLSTEAFF.

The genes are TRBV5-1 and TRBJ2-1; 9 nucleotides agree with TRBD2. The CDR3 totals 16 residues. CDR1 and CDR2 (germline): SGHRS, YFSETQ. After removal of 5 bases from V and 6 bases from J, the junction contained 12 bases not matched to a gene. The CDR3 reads CASSSGWAGGRNEQFF. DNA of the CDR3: TGCGCCAGCAGTTCCGGTTGGGCGGGAGGGCGCAATGAGCAGTTCTTC.

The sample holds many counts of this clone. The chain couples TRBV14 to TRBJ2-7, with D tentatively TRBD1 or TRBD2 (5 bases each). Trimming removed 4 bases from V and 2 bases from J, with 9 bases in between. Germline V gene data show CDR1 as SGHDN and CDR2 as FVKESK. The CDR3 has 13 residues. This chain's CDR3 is CASSLGRTYEQYF. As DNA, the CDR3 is TGTGCCAGCAGCCTGGGACGGACCTACGAGCAGTACTTC.

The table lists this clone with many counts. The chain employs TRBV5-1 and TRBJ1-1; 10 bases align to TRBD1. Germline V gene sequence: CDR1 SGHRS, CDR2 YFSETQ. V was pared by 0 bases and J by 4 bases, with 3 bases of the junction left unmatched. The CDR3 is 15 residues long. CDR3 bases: TGCGCCAGCAGCTTGGGACAGGGGGCATCCACTGAAGCTTTCTTT. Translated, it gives CASSLGQGASTEAFF.

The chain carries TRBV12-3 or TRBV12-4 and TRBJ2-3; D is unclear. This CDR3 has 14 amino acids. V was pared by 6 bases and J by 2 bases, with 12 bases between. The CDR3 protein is CASRPGGNTDTQYF. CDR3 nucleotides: TGTGCCAGCAGGCCAGGCGGAAACACAGATACGCAGTATTTT.

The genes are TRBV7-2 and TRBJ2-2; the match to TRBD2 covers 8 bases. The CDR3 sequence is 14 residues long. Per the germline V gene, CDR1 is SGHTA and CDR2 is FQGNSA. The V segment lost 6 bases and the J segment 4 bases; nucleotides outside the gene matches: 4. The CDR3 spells CASRRLATTGELFF. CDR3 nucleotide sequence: TGTGCCAGCAGGCGACTAGCGACCACCGGGGAGCTGTTTTTT.

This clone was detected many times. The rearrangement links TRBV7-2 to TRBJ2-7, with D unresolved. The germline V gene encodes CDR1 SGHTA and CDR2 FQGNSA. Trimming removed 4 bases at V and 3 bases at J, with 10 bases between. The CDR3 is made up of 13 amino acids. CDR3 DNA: TGTGCCAGCAGCTCGCCCTACATCTACGAGCAGTACTTC. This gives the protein CASSSPYIYEQYF. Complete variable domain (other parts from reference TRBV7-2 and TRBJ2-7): GAGVSQSPSNKVTEKGKDVELRCDPISGHTALYWYRQSLGQGLEFLIYFQGNSAPDKSGLPSDRFSAERTGGSVSTLTIQRTQQEDSAVYLCASSSPYIYEQYFGPGTRLTVT.

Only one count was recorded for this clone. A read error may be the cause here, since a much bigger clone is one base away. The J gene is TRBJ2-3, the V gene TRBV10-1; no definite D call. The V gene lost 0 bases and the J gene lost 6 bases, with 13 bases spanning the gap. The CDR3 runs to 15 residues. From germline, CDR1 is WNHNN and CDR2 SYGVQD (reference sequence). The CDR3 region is CASSESKQMLDTQYF. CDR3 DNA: TGCGCCAGCAGTGAGTCTAAGCAAATGTTGGATACGCAGTATTTT.

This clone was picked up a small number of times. The CDR3, as DNA: TGCAGTGCTAGACGGGATTTTAACACTGAAGCTTTCTTT. This encodes CSARRDFNTEAFF. The rearrangement uses TRBV20-1 and TRBJ1-1; D not certain. Germline values: CDR1 DFQATT, CDR2 SNEGSKA (reference sequence). Trimming removed 2 bases at V and 2 bases at J, with 9 bases between. The CDR3 consists of 13 residues.

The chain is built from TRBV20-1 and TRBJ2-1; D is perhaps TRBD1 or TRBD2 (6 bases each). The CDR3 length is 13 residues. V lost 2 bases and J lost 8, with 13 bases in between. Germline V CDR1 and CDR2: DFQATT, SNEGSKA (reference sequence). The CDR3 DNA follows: TGCAGTGCTAGACCGGGGGCCAGGGATGAGCAGTTCTTC. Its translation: CSARPGARDEQFF.

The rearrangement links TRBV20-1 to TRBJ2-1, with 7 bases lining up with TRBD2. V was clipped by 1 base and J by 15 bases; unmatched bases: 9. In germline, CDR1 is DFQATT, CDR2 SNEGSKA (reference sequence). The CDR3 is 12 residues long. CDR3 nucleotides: TGCAGTGCTAGAGGGACTAGTTGGGCTCGGTTCTTC. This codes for CSARGTSWARFF.

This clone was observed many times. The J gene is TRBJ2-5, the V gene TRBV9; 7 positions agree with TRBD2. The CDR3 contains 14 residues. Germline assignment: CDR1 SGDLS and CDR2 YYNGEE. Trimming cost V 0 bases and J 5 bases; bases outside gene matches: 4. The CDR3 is CASSVEGGMETQYF. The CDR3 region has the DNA TGTGCCAGCAGCGTAGAGGGAGGGATGGAGACCCAGTACTTC.

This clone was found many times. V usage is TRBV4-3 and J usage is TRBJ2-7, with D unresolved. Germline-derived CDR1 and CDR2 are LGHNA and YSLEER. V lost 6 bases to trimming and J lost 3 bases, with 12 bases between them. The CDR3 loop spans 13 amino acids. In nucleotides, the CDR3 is TGCGCCAGCAGTCCGAGCCTTTTCTACGAGCAGTACTTC. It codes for CASSPSLFYEQYF.

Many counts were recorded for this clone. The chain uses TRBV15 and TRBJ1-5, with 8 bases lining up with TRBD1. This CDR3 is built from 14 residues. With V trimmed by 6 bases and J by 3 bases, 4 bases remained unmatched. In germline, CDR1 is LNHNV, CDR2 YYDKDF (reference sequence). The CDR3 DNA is TGTGCCACCAGAGGGGACAGGCTCAATCAGCCCCAGCATTTT. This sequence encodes CATRGDRLNQPQHF.

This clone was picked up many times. CDR3 sequence reads: CASSFSGRSTDTQYF. CDR3 coding DNA: TGTGCCAGCAGCTTCTCGGGACGGAGCACAGATACGCAGTATTTT. The chain is built from TRBV11-1 and TRBJ2-3, with D perhaps assigned TRBD1 or TRBD2 (5 bases each). CDR1 is SGHAT, CDR2 FQDESV, per germline (reference sequence). This CDR3 comprises 15 residues. The ends were cut back, 3 bases at V and 0 bases at J, with 10 bases in the middle.